Listed here are 20 T cell receptor beta chains from one sample, sequenced in a study of tumor-infiltrating lymphocytes in oesophageal squamous cell carcinoma. From the PCR reads, TCRdb called clonotypes with MiXCR, one entry per CDR3 protein. The data show approximately 3,600 distinct CDR3 sequences, with around 15% seen just once and more than 20% held by the top ten. Sequenced: esophageal tumor tissue. These TCRs come from a male donor with esophageal squamous cell carcinoma.

The chain links TRBV20-1 to TRBJ2-5, with TRBD2 matching 7 bases. The J call may be in error: the DNA end matches TRBJ2-7 better. This CDR3 is 15 amino acids long. CDR1 DFQATT and CDR2 SNEGSKA come from the germline V gene (reference sequence). This CDR3 is CSASVTRGGPFEQYF. The CDR3 DNA follows: TGCAGTGCTAGTGTCACTCGCGGGGGTCCCTTCGAGCAGTACTTC.

The J gene is TRBJ2-5, the V gene TRBV4-1, with D maybe TRBD2 (5 bases). Judging by the DNA end, TRBJ2-7 fits better; the J call may be wrong. The germline gives CDR1 MGHRA, CDR2 YSYEKL. The CDR3 loop spans 15 amino acids. The chain's CDR3 is CASSQIRTDGIEQYF. CDR3 coding DNA: TGCGCCAGCAGCCAAATAAGGACGGACGGGATCGAGCAGTACTTC.

By frequency in the sample, this clonotype is medium-sized. The V call is TRBV12-3 or TRBV12-4, the J call TRBJ2-3; unclear D gene. Trimming cost V 5 bases and J 5 bases, with 11 bases left between them. The CDR3 loop spans 13 amino acids. The CDR3 nucleotides are TGTGCCAGCAGTCCTTCCTATCAAGATACGCAGTATTTT. Translating gives CASSPSYQDTQYF.

On this clonotype: It may be a read error: a sequence one base away is much more abundant. The V and J genes are TRBV19 and TRBJ2-4; tentative D call: TRBD2 (5 bases). The CDR3 is 13 residues long. In germline, CDR1 is LNHDA, CDR2 SQIVND (reference sequence). The CDR3 region is CASSIRAGETQCF. The CDR3 DNA follows: TGTGCCAGTAGTATCCGGGCGGGTGAGACCCAGTGCTTC.

This clonotype has only a few counts. V gene TRBV5-1 combines with J gene TRBJ2-1; D assignment may be TRBD1 or TRBD2 (5 bases each). The J call may be wrong; the DNA end is better matched by TRBJ2-7. The CDR3 runs to 15 residues. CDR1 SGHRS and CDR2 YFSETQ come from the germline V gene. The CDR3 is CASSYGVGLTYEQYF. CDR3 DNA: TGCGCCAGCAGCTACGGGGTGGGGCTCACCTACGAGCAGTACTTC.

This clonotype is medium-sized within its sample. The chain uses TRBV6-1 and TRBJ1-2; D is perhaps TRBD1 (5 bases). The CDR3 contains 10 residues. CDR1 is MNHNS, CDR2 SASEGT, per germline. The V gene lost 8 bases and the J gene lost 4 bases, with 5 bases spanning the gap. This chain's CDR3 is CASGAYGYTF. CDR3 in DNA: TGTGCCAGCGGGGCCTATGGCTACACCTTC.

The V call is TRBV9, the J call TRBJ2-5, with 7 bases identical to TRBD1. This CDR3 has 19 residues. The germline V gene has CDR1 SGDLS and CDR2 YYNGEE. V shed 0 bases, J shed 11 bases, and the junction held 25 bases outside the gene matches. The CDR3 bases are TGTGCCAGCAGCGTAGCCAGTCCCGGGACAGTGGGCTCCTACAATGAGCAGTACTTC. Residues: CASSVASPGTVGSYNEQYF.

By share of the sample, this clonotype is medium-sized. V and J are TRBV7-2 and TRBJ1-1; D gene ambiguous. CDR1 and CDR2 from the germline V gene are SGHTA and FQGNSA. CDR3 length equals 14 residues. V was trimmed by 1 base and J by 1 base, leaving 7 bases between them. Here the CDR3 reads CASSLGTANTEAFF. CDR3 bases: TGTGCCAGCAGCTTAGGGACGGCGAACACTGAAGCTTTCTTT. Using reference TRBV7-2 and TRBJ1-1 for the parts outside the CDR3, the full variable domain is GAGVSQSPSNKVTEKGKDVELRCDPISGHTALYWYRQSLGQGLEFLIYFQGNSAPDKSGLPSDRFSAERTGGSVSTLTIQRTQQEDSAVYLCASSLGTANTEAFFGQGTRLTVV.

There are many counts of this clonotype. The chain couples TRBV2 to TRBJ2-7; no reliable D call. Trimming took off 5 bases at V and 0 bases at J, with 5 bases between the two ends. This CDR3 is 12 amino acids long. Germline V CDR1 and CDR2: SNHLY, FYNNEI. The CDR3 reads CASSWDSYEQYF. The CDR3 DNA reads TGTGCCAGCAGTTGGGACTCCTACGAGCAGTACTTC.

This sequence joins TRBV9 and TRBJ1-2; TRBD1 matches at 7 bases. Germline V gene data show CDR1 as SGDLS and CDR2 as YYNGEE. The CDR3 spans 17 residues. V shed 0 bases and J 6 bases; nucleotides not matched to a gene: 14. The CDR3 protein is CASSVDVRTGLFDGYTF. The CDR3 DNA reads TGTGCCAGCAGCGTAGATGTGCGGACAGGCTTGTTTGATGGCTACACCTTC.

By sample fraction, this clonotype is medium-sized. This chain joins TRBV5-8 and TRBJ2-7; 10 nucleotides match TRBD1. Looked up from germline, CDR1 is SGHTS and CDR2 is YDEGEE. CDR3 size: 15 residues. The V segment lost 4 bases and the J segment 2 bases; nucleotides outside the gene matches: 6. CDR3 nucleotide sequence: TGTGCCAGCAGCCCCTGGACAGGGGGAGCCTACGAGCAGTACTTC. This sequence encodes CASSPWTGGAYEQYF. Combining the CDR3 with reference TRBV5-8 and TRBJ2-7 gives the whole variable domain EAGVTQSPTHLIKTRGQQATLRCSPISGHTSVYWYQQALGLGLQFLLWYDEGEERNRGNFPPRFSGRQFPNYSSELNVNALELEDSALYLCASSPWTGGAYEQYFGPGTRLTVT.

V gene TRBV5-1 combines with J gene TRBJ2-7; 8 nucleotides agree with TRBD1. Per the germline V gene, CDR1 is SGHRS and CDR2 is YFSETQ. Germline trimming cut 2 bases from V and 7 bases from J; bases unmatched to any gene: 8. This CDR3 is built from 14 residues. The CDR3 coding sequence is TGCGCCAGCAGCTTCTTCAGGGGGCAGGGTGAGCAGTACTTC. This translates into CASSFFRGQGEQYF.

The sample holds many counts of this clonotype. This chain links TRBV27 with TRBJ2-2, with D tentatively TRBD2 (6 bases). V was shortened by 6 bases and J by 6 bases, with 11 bases between the two germline ends. The CDR3 is 13 residues long. Germline loops: CDR1 MNHEY, CDR2 SMNVEV (reference sequence). CDR3 sequence: CASRLLASGELFF. CDR3 bases: TGTGCCAGCAGGTTACTAGCTTCCGGGGAGCTGTTTTTT.

The genes are TRBV23-1 and TRBJ1-1; unclear D gene. TRBV23-1 carries the ORF label, with uncertain function. V was clipped by 0 bases and J by 4 bases, with 12 bases between them. CDR3 length equals 15 residues. The CDR3 is CASSQSPGLSTEAFF. CDR3 nucleotide sequence: TGCGCCAGCAGTCAATCCCCCGGGTTGAGCACTGAAGCTTTCTTT.

This clonotype was seen at least ten times. The V and J genes are TRBV6-1 and TRBJ2-2, with 10 positions matching TRBD2. The V gene's germline CDR1 is MNHNS and CDR2 SASEGT. The V and J ends lost 11 bases and 5 bases, in that order; junction bases with no gene match: 11. The CDR3 is 15 residues long. In nucleotides, the CDR3 is TGTGCCGGCCAGCGGGGGGGCCAAGGAACCGGGGAGCTGTTTTTT. Encoded protein: CAGQRGGQGTGELFF.

There are many counts of this clonotype. As the CDR3 is not closed by the conserved phenylalanine or tryptophan, this likely results from a read error. The limits of the CDR3 on the DNA are not certain, so only TCRdb's listed CDR3 is given. The chain has TRBV7-2 and TRBJ2-7; the DNA was not used to check the table's D call, TRBD1. The V gene's germline CDR1 is SGHTA and CDR2 FQGNSA. The CDR3 comprises 15 residues, both ends counted. CDR3 region: CASSWTNNYGYTFGS.

At least ten counts were recorded for this clonotype. This chain connects TRBV19 to TRBJ1-2, with 7 bases lining up with TRBD1. Trimming cost V 3 bases and J 6 bases; bases outside gene matches: 13. Germline CDR1 LNHDA, CDR2 SQIVND (reference sequence). This CDR3 region has 16 residues. CDR3 protein: CASSMGLTGLFDGYTF. CDR3 DNA sequence: TGTGCCAGTAGTATGGGGCTGACAGGGCTTTTCGATGGCTACACCTTC.

This clonotype was seen repeatedly, ten times or more. The conserved phenylalanine or tryptophan normally closing the CDR3 is absent here, so this likely arose from a read error. The limits of the CDR3 on the DNA are not certain, so only TCRdb's listed CDR3 is given. The rearrangement joins TRBV7-8 to TRBJ2-6; the table's D call, TRBD1, was not checked against the DNA. The CDR3 is 8 residues long, ends included. Germline V gene data show CDR1 as SGHVS and CDR2 as FQNEAQ. CDR3 amino acids: CASTSDRL.

Many counts were recorded for this clonotype. The rearrangement uses TRBV6-4 and TRBJ1-1; D is perhaps TRBD1 (6 bases). CDR3 length equals 13 residues. The ends were cut back, 5 bases at V and 7 bases at J, with 14 bases in the middle. Germline V lookup: CDR1 MRHNA, CDR2 SNTAGT. The chain's CDR3 is CASSPMTGGEAFF. CDR3 coding DNA: TGTGCCAGCAGTCCCATGACAGGAGGTGAAGCTTTCTTT.

This clonotype ranks as medium-sized. This chain uses TRBV6-6 with TRBJ2-3; no definite D call. Germline V CDR1 and CDR2: MNHNY, SVGAGI (reference sequence). V lost 0 bases and J 1 base, leaving 8 bases between the germline ends. This CDR3 has 15 residues. CDR3 region: CASSYSTWGTDTQYF. CDR3 coding DNA: TGTGCCAGCAGTTACTCGACGTGGGGCACAGATACGCAGTATTTT.